The sequence of this T cell receptor beta chain was determined in a study of T cells after yellow fever vaccination. Across the whole study: When fractions had low cell numbers, they were prepared with SMART-Seq v4 Ultra Low Input.

MiXCR was run by TCRdb on the 5' RACE reads, yielding one entry per CDR3 protein. The data contain 300,000 to 400,000 distinct CDR3 sequences, approximately 13% of them singletons. V lost 8 bases to trimming and J lost 4 bases; unmatched junction nucleotides: 7. The CDR3 totals 13 residues. The chain is built from TRBV12-3 or TRBV12-4 and TRBJ2-7; 8 bases are shared with TRBD1. Material: CD4+ T cells sorted from PBMCs, obtained 15 days after the yellow fever booster vaccination. The source of this sequence is a man younger than 35 who received the YFV17D yellow fever vaccine. The CDR3 DNA reads as TGTGCCAGCGCGACAGGGGTGAGATACGAGCAGTACTTC. Translation gives CASATGVRYEQYF.